The clone carrying this TCR beta chain was counted many times. Its target is unknown. This sample is part of a study of regulatory T cells in long-lasting Graves disease. Library construction for TCR beta used iRepertoire HTBI primers and Arm-PCR of CDR3 regions. TCRdb independently ran MiXCR on the multiplex PCR reads; one entry per CDR3 protein. This table has hundreds of thousands of distinct CDR3 sequences, 15% to 20% appearing once. Study-wide points: Thyroid tissue was not sampled; only peripheral blood was.

Time point described: newly diagnosed GD, antithyroid drugs for less than 3 months. Isolated PBMC RNA provided the starting material for the TCR library. CDR3 length equals 15 residues. V lost 1 base to trimming and J lost 0 bases; unmatched junction nucleotides: 2. The germline gives CDR1 SGHRS, CDR2 YFSETQ. The same specimen was also included in a second study, on T cells in Graves' hyperthyroidism and ophthalmopathy. That study reports: It was uncontrolled infection, other autoimmune disease, pregnancy or lactation that excluded patients.

This clonotype was obtained from a woman in her 30s with Graves disease. This material consisted of peripheral blood mononuclear cells (PBMCs), taken at new diagnosis, from a patient treated with antithyroid drugs. The chain joins TRBV5-1 to TRBJ1-1; TRBD1 matches 8 bases. CDR3 region: CASSLKTGVNTEAFF. The CDR3 nucleotides read TGCGCCAGCAGCTTGAAGACAGGGGTGAACACTGAAGCTTTCTTT.